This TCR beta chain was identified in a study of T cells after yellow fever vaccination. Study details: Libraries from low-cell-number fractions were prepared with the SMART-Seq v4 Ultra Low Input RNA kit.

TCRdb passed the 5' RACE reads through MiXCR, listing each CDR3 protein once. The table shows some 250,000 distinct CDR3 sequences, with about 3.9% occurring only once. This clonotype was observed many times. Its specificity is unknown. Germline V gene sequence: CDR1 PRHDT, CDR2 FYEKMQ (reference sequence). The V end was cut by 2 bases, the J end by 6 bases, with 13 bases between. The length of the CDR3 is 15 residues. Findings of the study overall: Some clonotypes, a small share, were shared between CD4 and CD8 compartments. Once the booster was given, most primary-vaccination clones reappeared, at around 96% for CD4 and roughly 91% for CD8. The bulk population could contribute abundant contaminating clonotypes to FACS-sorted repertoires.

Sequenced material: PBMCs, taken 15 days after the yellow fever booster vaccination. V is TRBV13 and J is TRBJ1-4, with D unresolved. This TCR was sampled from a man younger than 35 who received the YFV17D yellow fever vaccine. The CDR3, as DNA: TGTGCCAGCAGCTTATGGGCGGCGGTGGATGAAAAACTGTTTTTT. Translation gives CASSLWAAVDEKLFF.